This T cell receptor beta chain was sequenced for a study of CD8 T cells in ankylosing spondylitis. General study results and limits: Earlier literature documents some of the motif variants in reactive arthritis synovial fluid and blood. In ankylosing spondylitis patients, matched synovial fluid reportedly showed significant enrichment of disease-linked clones.

Preparation of TCR beta libraries was done by quantitative 5'-RACE with molecular barcodes. One entry per CDR3 protein, called by TCRdb with MiXCR from the 5' RACE reads. The repertoire holds about 220,000 distinct CDR3 sequences, more than 9% seen once, with approximately 20% in the top ten. This clonotype was counted ten times or more. Its target is not known. Trimming removed 3 bases at V and 0 bases at J, with 15 bases between. Germline V CDR1 and CDR2: LGHDT, YNNKEL (reference sequence). The CDR3 sequence is 17 residues long. The TCR originated in a male donor with ankylosing spondylitis or in good health (not recorded which). J is TRBJ2-1 and V is TRBV3-1; D is unresolved. The sequencing sample was made of blood, either unsorted or a sorted T cell fraction (not recorded which). CDR3 sequence (DNA): TGTGCCAGCAGCCAGGGCCGGATGTTTAGCTCCTACAATGAGCAGTTCTTC. Translated, it gives CASSQGRMFSSYNEQFF.